The table lists the clone carrying this TCR beta chain with a few counts. What it binds is not known. Each CDR3 protein gets one entry after TCRdb re-called the 5' RACE reads with MiXCR. The sample has fewer than 700,000 distinct CDR3 sequences; 20% to 25% are singletons. The sample originates from a study of T-cell memory formation after mild COVID-19. General study points: CD8+ contracting clones occupied EMRA, while CD4+ ones occupied mainly CM and EM. Memory from before infection featured some responding clones, which suggests cross-reactive memory joined.

This TCR came from an adult woman who had mild COVID-19 (a few samples of this study predate the infection). Cell type and time point are not known. Sequences were obtained from PBMCs or a T cell subset sorted from them (not recorded which).

The CDR3 nucleotides are TGTGCCAGCAGTTTTACAGGTAACGAGCAGTACTTC. Amino acids: CASSFTGNEQYF. This chain connects TRBV12-3 or TRBV12-4 to TRBJ2-7; D perhaps matches TRBD1 (5 bases). Between the trimmed V and J ends, which lost 3 bases and 5 bases, there was a span of 8 bases. This CDR3 has 12 residues.